There are a few counts of the clone carrying this T cell receptor (beta chain). The antigen is unknown. The data were taken from a study of T cells after yellow fever vaccination. Regarding the study as a whole: Reappearance after the booster was seen for most primary-vaccination clones, at 95% to 96% CD4 and 85% to 90% CD8.

Universal primer sites and UMIs were introduced during 5'RACE template-switching synthesis of TCR cDNA. TCRdb itself ran the 5' RACE reads through MiXCR, one entry per CDR3 protein. Here the sample spans hundreds of thousands of distinct CDR3 sequences, over 9% being singletons. CDR3 length equals 14 residues. J gave up 7 bases and V 6 bases, and 8 bases lay outside the gene matches. The clonotype was recovered from a man between 25 and 39 years old who received the YFV17D yellow fever vaccine. Sequenced material: PBMCs, taken on the day of the yellow fever booster vaccination. The V and J genes are TRBV12-3 or TRBV12-4 and TRBJ1-5, with 8 bases matching TRBD1. In DNA form, the CDR3 reads TGTGCCAGCAGACCGGACAGGGCTGGACAGCCCCAGCATTTT. Its protein is CASRPDRAGQPQHF.